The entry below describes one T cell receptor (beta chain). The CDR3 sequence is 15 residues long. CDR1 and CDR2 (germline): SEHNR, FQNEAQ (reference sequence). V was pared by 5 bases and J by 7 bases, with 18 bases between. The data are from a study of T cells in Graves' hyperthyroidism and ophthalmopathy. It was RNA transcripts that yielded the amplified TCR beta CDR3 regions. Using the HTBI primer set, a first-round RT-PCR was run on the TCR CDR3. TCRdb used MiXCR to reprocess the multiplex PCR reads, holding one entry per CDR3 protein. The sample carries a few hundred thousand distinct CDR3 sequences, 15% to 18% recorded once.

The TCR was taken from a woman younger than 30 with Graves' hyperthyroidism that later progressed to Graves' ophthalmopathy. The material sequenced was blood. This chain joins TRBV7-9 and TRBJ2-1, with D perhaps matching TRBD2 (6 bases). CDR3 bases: TGTGCCAGCAGCGTGGGGACTTCGAGGTGGAATGAGCAGTTCTTC. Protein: CASSVGTSRWNEQFF.